The rows below give T cell receptor beta chains drawn from one sample of a study of untreated major depressive disorder. TCRdb keeps only in-frame clones here, not all; method: immunoSEQ multiplex PCR. This table holds more than 20,000 clones, approximately 92% found once. Input material: CD4+ T cells from PBMCs. The source is a young man in good health. The CDR3 runs from the conserved cysteine through the conserved F or W. Each record gives: clone size, D gene, J gene, V gene, CDR3 DNA, CDR3 protein. D genes are given only for firm matches. The listing skips clone size in some rows; elsewhere it reads once, few, many or a size class.

clone_size: once; d_call: TRBD2; j_call: TRBJ2-7; v_call: TRBV4-3; cdr3_nt: TGCGCCAGCAGCCAAGATAAACTAGCGGTCTACGAGCAGTACTTC; cdr3_aa: CASSQDKLAVYEQYF
clone_size: -; d_call: TRBD2; j_call: TRBJ2-1; v_call: TRBV29-1; cdr3_nt: TGCAGCGTTAATACCGGGACTAGCGGCTACAATGAGCAGTTCTTC; cdr3_aa: CSVNTGTSGYNEQFF
clone_size: -; d_call: -; j_call: TRBJ1-5; v_call: TRBV5-1; cdr3_nt: TGCGCCAGCAGCTTGACAGGAGATCAGCCCCAGCATTTT; cdr3_aa: CASSLTGDQPQHF
clone_size: -; d_call: TRBD2; j_call: TRBJ2-1; v_call: TRBV9; cdr3_nt: TGTGCCAGCAGCGCGACGGCGACTAGCGGGGGCTACAATGAGCAGTTCTTC; cdr3_aa: CASSATATSGGYNEQFF
clone_size: -; d_call: TRBD2; j_call: TRBJ2-2; v_call: TRBV30; cdr3_nt: TGTGCCTGGAGCGCCTGGGCGGGAGATAACACCGGGGAGCTGTTTTTT; cdr3_aa: CAWSAWAGDNTGELFF
clone_size: -; d_call: -; j_call: TRBJ1-2; v_call: TRBV5-6; cdr3_nt: TGTGCCAGCAGCTCCTGGTGGGGGGCGAGTGGCTACACCTTC; cdr3_aa: CASSSWWGASGYTF
clone_size: -; d_call: -; j_call: TRBJ2-7; v_call: TRBV5-4; cdr3_nt: TGTGCCAGCAGCATGGGGGACGAGCAGTACTTC; cdr3_aa: CASSMGDEQYF
clone_size: -; d_call: -; j_call: TRBJ1-1; v_call: TRBV14; cdr3_nt: TGTGCCAGCAGCCTTCGGGGGCGGACTGAAGCTTTCTTT; cdr3_aa: CASSLRGRTEAFF
clone_size: once; d_call: TRBD1; j_call: TRBJ2-7; v_call: TRBV7-6; cdr3_nt: TGTGCCAGCAGCTTGGGTTCCGGACAGGGTCACCCGTACGAGCAGTACTTC; cdr3_aa: CASSLGSGQGHPYEQYF
clone_size: -; d_call: TRBD1; j_call: TRBJ1-2; v_call: TRBV7-9; cdr3_nt: TGTGCCAGCAGCCCCCGGACAGGGTCAGACTATGGCTACACCTTC; cdr3_aa: CASSPRTGSDYGYTF
clone_size: -; d_call: -; j_call: TRBJ2-3; v_call: TRBV9; cdr3_nt: TGTGCCAGCAGCGTAAATTACTGGGGCACAGATACGCAGTATTTT; cdr3_aa: CASSVNYWGTDTQYF
clone_size: few; d_call: -; j_call: TRBJ2-7; v_call: TRBV18; cdr3_nt: TGTGCCAGCTCAAGAGCTTCCTACGAGCAGTACTTC; cdr3_aa: CASSRASYEQYF
clone_size: once; d_call: -; j_call: TRBJ2-1; v_call: TRBV18; cdr3_nt: TGTGCCAGCTCGGGGGGGGGCGCGTCCTCCTACAATGAGCAGTTCTTC; cdr3_aa: CASSGGGASSYNEQFF
clone_size: -; d_call: -; j_call: TRBJ1-2; v_call: TRBV25-1; cdr3_nt: TGTGCCAGCAGTGAATGGGGTCCAGATGGCTACACCTTC; cdr3_aa: CASSEWGPDGYTF
clone_size: -; d_call: -; j_call: TRBJ2-7; v_call: TRBV5-1; cdr3_nt: TGCGCCAGCAGCCTTCAGGGGACATCTGGAGAGCAGTACTTC; cdr3_aa: CASSLQGTSGEQYF
clone_size: few; d_call: TRBD2; j_call: TRBJ2-1; v_call: TRBV10-1; cdr3_nt: TGCGCCAGTCATAGCGGGAGGTGCTACAATGAGCAGTTCTTC; cdr3_aa: CASHSGRCYNEQFF
clone_size: -; d_call: -; j_call: TRBJ1-1; v_call: TRBV7-9; cdr3_nt: TGTGCCAGCAGCCCGGATTACACTGAAGCTTTCTTT; cdr3_aa: CASSPDYTEAFF
clone_size: -; d_call: TRBD1; j_call: TRBJ1-2; v_call: TRBV7-2; cdr3_nt: TGTGCCAGCAGCTTGACCCGGGACAGGGGCGGCTACACCTTC; cdr3_aa: CASSLTRDRGGYTF
clone_size: -; d_call: -; j_call: TRBJ1-1; v_call: TRBV29-1; cdr3_nt: TGCAGCGTCGCAGAAGGGAGTCGGACTGAAGCTTTCTTT; cdr3_aa: CSVAEGSRTEAFF
clone_size: -; d_call: TRBD1; j_call: TRBJ2-5; v_call: TRBV9; cdr3_nt: TGTGCCAGCAGCGTAGGAGGGGGCATGGGAGAGACCCAGTACTTC; cdr3_aa: CASSVGGGMGETQYF
clone_size: -; d_call: TRBD1; j_call: TRBJ2-7; v_call: TRBV6-1; cdr3_nt: TGTGCCAGCAGTGCCGCTACAGGGGCCTACGAGCAGTACTTC; cdr3_aa: CASSAATGAYEQYF
clone_size: -; d_call: TRBD1; j_call: TRBJ1-1; v_call: TRBV2; cdr3_nt: TGTGCCAGCAGTCCAGGGGGCCTTGACGGCACTGAAGCTTTCTTT; cdr3_aa: CASSPGGLDGTEAFF
clone_size: -; d_call: TRBD2; j_call: TRBJ2-1; v_call: TRBV13; cdr3_nt: TGTGCCAGCAGCCATATGACTAGCCGCCACAATGAGCAGTTCTTC; cdr3_aa: CASSHMTSRHNEQFF
clone_size: -; d_call: TRBD1; j_call: TRBJ1-3; v_call: TRBV25-1; cdr3_nt: TGTGCCAGCAGTGGGGTCGGGACAGGGGGTCGAAACACCATATATTTT; cdr3_aa: CASSGVGTGGRNTIYF
clone_size: -; d_call: TRBD2; j_call: TRBJ2-5; v_call: TRBV4-2; cdr3_nt: TGTGCCAGCAGCTCCGGACTAGCGGGAGATTCCAGAGAGACCCAGTACTTC; cdr3_aa: CASSSGLAGDSRETQYF
clone_size: -; d_call: TRBD2; j_call: TRBJ2-3; v_call: TRBV29-1; cdr3_nt: TGCAGCGTTGAGCGGGGAGGGGCAGATACGCAGTATTTT; cdr3_aa: CSVERGGADTQYF
clone_size: -; d_call: TRBD2; j_call: TRBJ2-3; v_call: TRBV4-3; cdr3_nt: TGCGCCAGCAGCCAAGTCCTAGCGGGTAGCACAGATACGCAGTATTTT; cdr3_aa: CASSQVLAGSTDTQYF
clone_size: -; d_call: -; j_call: TRBJ1-5; v_call: TRBV2; cdr3_nt: TGTGCCAGCAGTCTCAATGGACTATTGACAGGCCCAGGGGCGCCCCAGCATTTT; cdr3_aa: CASSLNGLLTGPGAPQHF